A selection of T cell receptor beta chains follows, all from one sample in a study of shared clonotypes between healthy human individuals. The repertoire was sequenced with immunoSEQ multiplex PCR; TCRdb's copy has only in-frame clones and lacks some. The table has over a million clones, around 78% seen once. What was sequenced was memory CD4+ T cells from PBMCs. These receptors were obtained from a young man in good health. Some clones in this sample may be carry-over from other donors' samples. Each CDR3 is given without its conserved first and last residue.

j_gene,v_gene,CDR3aa
TRBJ2-7,TRBV23-1,ASSQSKGLVRTYEQY
TRBJ2-1,TRBV29-1,SASPARGPYNEQF
TRBJ2-3,TRBV7-3,ASSLGTSSSTDTQY
TRBJ2-1,TRBV5-4,ASGGYGYNEQF
TRBJ1-4,TRBV6-6,ASSFDRGLEKLF
TRBJ2-3,TRBV29-1,SVEAGADTQY
TRBJ2-2,TRBV6-6,ASSPRSGRSTGELF
TRBJ2-3,TRBV15,ATSRDGQRESTDTQY
TRBJ1-2,TRBV28,ASSLNDRGYT
TRBJ2-7,TRBV25-1,ASSGDGGPREQY
TRBJ1-2,TRBV7-9,ASSTSGGGGYT
TRBJ1-4,TRBV2,ASSEVTATNEKLF
TRBJ2-7,TRBV7-2,ASSQSGSRYEQY
TRBJ2-5,TRBV7-9,ASSSSRAGGETQY
TRBJ1-3,TRBV27,ASRPDGHSGNTIY
TRBJ1-2,TRBV7-2,ASSQRQSIAGYT
TRBJ2-7,TRBV4-1,ASSQAGSYEQY
TRBJ2-7,TRBV28,ASSLSGRAYEQY
TRBJ2-1,TRBV27,ASSLWGGGEQF
TRBJ2-5,TRBV5-4,ASRPGVQGRETQY
TRBJ2-7,TRBV18,ASSPTGGSGVYEQY
TRBJ1-1,TRBV7-2,ASSSVNTEAF
TRBJ1-2,TRBV27,ASSSQGINGYT
TRBJ1-5,TRBV15,ATSSVDGYNQPQH
TRBJ2-5,TRBV5-1,ASSSQGQETQY
TRBJ1-1,TRBV29-1,SVHRGNTEAF
TRBJ1-5,TRBV30,AWSADTVSGPQH
TRBJ2-7,TRBV5-1,ASSFGLINEQY
TRBJ2-7,TRBV6-6,ASSFPGLASTYEQY
TRBJ2-1,TRBV9,ASSGPGQGADEQF
TRBJ1-3,TRBV28,ASSLEGSGNTIY
TRBJ1-1,TRBV11-3,ASSPSRGAANTEAF
TRBJ1-2,TRBV28,ASSSPGQGIDGYT
TRBJ1-1,TRBV19,ASSPRARTEAF
TRBJ2-2,TRBV18,ASSPDRNTGELF
TRBJ2-1,TRBV6-5,ASSPWGQDNEQF
TRBJ1-5,TRBV6-8,ASSYRGIHQPQH
TRBJ1-5,TRBV30,AWGNSPGSNQPQH
TRBJ2-7,TRBV4-1,ASSPYERASYEQY
TRBJ1-3,TRBV7-2,ASSLAGQAVGNTIY
TRBJ1-5,TRBV15,ATSREKGGHQPQH
TRBJ1-5,TRBV6-6,ASSYSGGVQPQH
TRBJ2-5,TRBV29-1,SVAGAQETQY
TRBJ1-2,TRBV28,ASSPVDRIYGYT
TRBJ1-4,TRBV7-9,ASSTDRATNEKLF
TRBJ2-7,TRBV11-2,ASSLQTGTRNEQY
TRBJ2-5,TRBV10-3,AISAGTGVQETQY
TRBJ1-2,TRBV6-5,ASSWTPGQGVYGYT
TRBJ2-1,TRBV10-3,AIRNRGTYNEQF
TRBJ2-5,TRBV11-2,ASSLVTSGAQGTQY
TRBJ2-1,TRBV7-9,ASSPPNRVLYNEQF
TRBJ1-4,TRBV5-1,ASSTTGTGEKLF
TRBJ2-7,TRBV2,ASSEGRGAGVYEQY
TRBJ2-5,TRBV11-3,ASSPGGSGETQY